This is a list of T cell receptor beta chains from one sample in a study of control samples from healthy donors and cancer patients. Produced via immunoSEQ multiplex PCR; TCRdb's table is partial and in-frame only. The sample lists about 160,000 clones; 70% to 90% were seen once. The sequencing sample was made of blood. These receptors all come from a man aged 30-40 years in good health. Each CDR3 is given with its conserved first and last residue. The order of the fields is V gene, D gene, J gene, clone size, CDR3 protein, CDR3 DNA. D genes are given only for firm matches. Clone size is given for some rows only: seen once, a few or many times, or a class if the clone is expanded.

V gene: TRBV24-1; D gene: TRBD1; J gene: TRBJ2-1; clone size: NA; CDR3 protein: CATSAFGQGGGGNEQFF; CDR3 DNA: TGTGCCACCAGTGCCTTTGGACAGGGCGGCGGAGGCAATGAGCAGTTCTTC
V gene: TRBV9; D gene: TRBD1; J gene: TRBJ2-2; clone size: NA; CDR3 protein: CASSAQGAVTPVELFF; CDR3 DNA: TGTGCCAGCAGCGCTCAGGGGGCCGTAACGCCGGTGGAGCTGTTTTTT
V gene: TRBV2; D gene: NA; J gene: TRBJ1-4; clone size: NA; CDR3 protein: CAGSLQGVREKLFF; CDR3 DNA: TGTGCCGGAAGTTTACAGGGTGTAAGAGAAAAACTGTTTTTT
V gene: TRBV19; D gene: NA; J gene: TRBJ2-6; clone size: NA; CDR3 protein: CATKEDSGANVLTF; CDR3 DNA: TGTGCCACAAAGGAGGACTCTGGGGCCAACGTCCTGACTTTC
V gene: TRBV6-2/TRBV6-3; D gene: TRBD2; J gene: TRBJ2-7; clone size: few; CDR3 protein: CASTPGGSGSFRYEQYF; CDR3 DNA: TGTGCCAGCACCCCTGGCGGAAGCGGGAGCTTTAGGTACGAGCAGTACTTC
V gene: TRBV4-2; D gene: NA; J gene: TRBJ2-1; clone size: NA; CDR3 protein: CASSQDQDGTAPREQFF; CDR3 DNA: TGTGCCAGCAGCCAAGACCAAGACGGGACTGCTCCTAGAGAGCAGTTCTTC
V gene: TRBV3-1/TRBV3-2; D gene: NA; J gene: TRBJ1-5; clone size: NA; CDR3 protein: CASSPRGGQPQHF; CDR3 DNA: TGTGCCAGCAGCCCCCGTGGAGGACAGCCCCAGCATTTT
V gene: TRBV9; D gene: NA; J gene: TRBJ1-1; clone size: NA; CDR3 protein: CASSVALNTEAFF; CDR3 DNA: TGTGCCAGCAGCGTAGCCCTGAACACTGAAGCTTTCTTT
V gene: TRBV7-6; D gene: NA; J gene: TRBJ1-4; clone size: NA; CDR3 protein: CASSSRGTSLGEKLFF; CDR3 DNA: TGTGCCAGCAGCTCTAGGGGGACGTCCCTAGGTGAAAAACTGTTTTTT
V gene: TRBV28; D gene: NA; J gene: TRBJ1-6; clone size: once; CDR3 protein: CASTAESSYNSPLHF; CDR3 DNA: TGTGCCAGCACCGCGGAGAGCTCCTATAATTCACCCCTCCACTTT
V gene: TRBV10-2; D gene: TRBD1; J gene: TRBJ2-6; clone size: NA; CDR3 protein: CARHLRTGRSGANVLTF; CDR3 DNA: TGCGCCAGACACCTCCGGACAGGCCGCTCTGGGGCCAACGTCCTGACTTTC
V gene: TRBV5-6; D gene: TRBD1; J gene: TRBJ1-1; clone size: NA; CDR3 protein: CASSRQGARAFF; CDR3 DNA: TGTGCCAGCAGTCGACAGGGGGCGCGGGCTTTCTTT
V gene: TRBV28; D gene: NA; J gene: TRBJ1-1; clone size: few; CDR3 protein: CASSSPNVMNTEAFF; CDR3 DNA: TGTGCCAGCAGTTCGCCGAACGTGATGAACACTGAAGCTTTCTTT
V gene: TRBV3-1/TRBV3-2; D gene: NA; J gene: TRBJ1-1; clone size: NA; CDR3 protein: CASSQGSSREAFF; CDR3 DNA: TGTGCCAGCAGCCAGGGCTCCAGTCGGGAAGCTTTCTTT
V gene: TRBV5-6; D gene: NA; J gene: TRBJ2-7; clone size: NA; CDR3 protein: CASSLGGSSSYEQYF; CDR3 DNA: TGTGCCAGCAGCTTGGGGGGCAGTAGCTCCTACGAGCAGTACTTC
V gene: TRBV2; D gene: NA; J gene: TRBJ1-1; clone size: NA; CDR3 protein: CASSELTKGFF; CDR3 DNA: TGTGCCAGCAGTGAATTGACCAAGGGTTTCTTT
V gene: TRBV21-1; D gene: NA; J gene: TRBJ2-1; clone size: NA; CDR3 protein: CASSKGGVGYYNEQFF; CDR3 DNA: TGTGCCAGCAGCAAAGGGGGGGTAGGGTATTACAATGAGCAGTTCTTC
V gene: TRBV5-1; D gene: TRBD1; J gene: TRBJ1-4; clone size: NA; CDR3 protein: CASSLAPGTGVNEKLFF; CDR3 DNA: TGCGCCAGCAGCTTGGCCCCCGGGACAGGAGTTAATGAAAAACTGTTTTTT
V gene: TRBV27; D gene: NA; J gene: TRBJ1-3; clone size: NA; CDR3 protein: CASSSGLSGNTIYF; CDR3 DNA: TGTGCCAGCTCCTCTGGCCTCTCTGGAAACACCATATATTTT
V gene: TRBV6-4; D gene: NA; J gene: TRBJ1-5; clone size: NA; CDR3 protein: CASSGDPGQPQHF; CDR3 DNA: TGTGCCAGCAGTGGGGACCCAGGGCAGCCCCAGCATTTT
V gene: TRBV5-4; D gene: TRBD1; J gene: TRBJ1-6; clone size: NA; CDR3 protein: CASSLTGGNSPLHF; CDR3 DNA: TGTGCCAGCAGCTTAACAGGGGGCAACTCACCCCTCCACTTT
V gene: TRBV9; D gene: NA; J gene: TRBJ1-4; clone size: NA; CDR3 protein: CARTYPRRTNEKLFF; CDR3 DNA: TGTGCCAGGACCTACCCACGGCGAACTAATGAAAAACTGTTTTTT
V gene: TRBV4-3; D gene: TRBD2; J gene: TRBJ2-7; clone size: NA; CDR3 protein: CASSPQRGSSYEQYF; CDR3 DNA: TGCGCCAGCAGCCCCCAGCGGGGGAGCTCCTACGAGCAGTACTTC
V gene: TRBV5-1; D gene: NA; J gene: TRBJ2-5; clone size: NA; CDR3 protein: CASSLVGGFQETQYF; CDR3 DNA: TGCGCCAGCAGCTTGGTTGGCGGATTCCAAGAGACCCAGTACTTC
V gene: TRBV5-6; D gene: NA; J gene: TRBJ2-1; clone size: NA; CDR3 protein: CASSLSVFRDKNNEQFF; CDR3 DNA: TGTGCCAGCAGCTTATCGGTCTTTCGGGACAAAAACAATGAGCAGTTCTTC
V gene: TRBV27; D gene: NA; J gene: TRBJ1-2; clone size: once; CDR3 protein: CASGQSGWNGYTF; CDR3 DNA: TGTGCCAGCGGACAGTCCGGGTGGAATGGCTACACCTTC
V gene: TRBV11-2; D gene: NA; J gene: TRBJ1-4; clone size: NA; CDR3 protein: CASTPLGEVNEKLFF; CDR3 DNA: TGTGCCAGCACCCCCTTGGGGGAAGTAAATGAAAAACTGTTTTTT
V gene: TRBV7-9; D gene: NA; J gene: TRBJ2-5; clone size: NA; CDR3 protein: CASSLRGTKETQYF; CDR3 DNA: TGTGCCAGCAGCCTGAGGGGGACAAAGGAGACCCAGTACTTC
V gene: TRBV27; D gene: TRBD2; J gene: TRBJ2-7; clone size: NA; CDR3 protein: CASRPRQGTSGRRNEQYF; CDR3 DNA: TGTGCCAGCAGACCTAGACAGGGGACTAGCGGGAGAAGAAACGAGCAGTACTTC
V gene: TRBV27; D gene: NA; J gene: TRBJ1-1; clone size: few; CDR3 protein: CASSLGVKTEAFF; CDR3 DNA: TGTGCCAGCAGTTTGGGGGTGAAGACTGAAGCTTTCTTT
V gene: TRBV6-4; D gene: NA; J gene: TRBJ1-1; clone size: NA; CDR3 protein: CASTQQAGGEAFF; CDR3 DNA: TGTGCCAGCACCCAACAGGCGGGCGGTGAAGCTTTCTTT
V gene: TRBV11-1; D gene: NA; J gene: TRBJ1-2; clone size: NA; CDR3 protein: CASSPLNYGYTF; CDR3 DNA: TGTGCCAGCAGCCCTCTTAACTATGGCTACACCTTC
V gene: TRBV3-1/TRBV3-2; D gene: NA; J gene: TRBJ1-1; clone size: NA; CDR3 protein: CASSRRMNTEAFF; CDR3 DNA: TGTGCCAGCAGCCGACGGATGAACACTGAAGCTTTCTTT
V gene: TRBV27; D gene: TRBD2; J gene: TRBJ2-2; clone size: NA; CDR3 protein: CASSLLGLAGGSRTGELFF; CDR3 DNA: TGTGCCAGCAGTTTACTAGGCCTAGCGGGAGGTTCGAGAACCGGGGAGCTGTTTTTT
V gene: TRBV4-3; D gene: TRBD1; J gene: TRBJ1-6; clone size: NA; CDR3 protein: CASSQELPGQGYSPLHF; CDR3 DNA: TGCGCCAGCAGCCAAGAATTACCGGGACAGGGGTACTCACCCCTCCACTTT
V gene: TRBV6-2/TRBV6-3; D gene: NA; J gene: TRBJ2-7; clone size: NA; CDR3 protein: CASSRAGYEQYF; CDR3 DNA: TGTGCCAGCAGCCGGGCGGGTTACGAGCAGTACTTC
V gene: TRBV27; D gene: TRBD1; J gene: TRBJ1-2; clone size: NA; CDR3 protein: CASSDRGYGYTF; CDR3 DNA: TGTGCCAGCAGTGACAGGGGTTATGGCTACACCTTC
V gene: TRBV28; D gene: NA; J gene: TRBJ2-5; clone size: NA; CDR3 protein: CASTDGSVETQYF; CDR3 DNA: TGTGCCAGCACTGACGGGAGCGTGGAGACCCAGTACTTC
V gene: TRBV5-1; D gene: NA; J gene: TRBJ2-5; clone size: NA; CDR3 protein: CASTKGVSRGGSETQYF; CDR3 DNA: TGCGCCAGCACCAAGGGAGTTTCGCGGGGTGGGTCGGAGACCCAGTACTTC
V gene: TRBV30; D gene: TRBD1; J gene: TRBJ2-7; clone size: once; CDR3 protein: CAWSRDRVEQYF; CDR3 DNA: TGTGCCTGGAGCCGGGACAGGGTGGAGCAGTACTTC
V gene: TRBV2; D gene: NA; J gene: TRBJ2-7; clone size: NA; CDR3 protein: CASSKNGIYEQYF; CDR3 DNA: TGTGCCAGCAGTAAAAACGGTATCTACGAGCAGTACTTC
V gene: TRBV5-4; D gene: TRBD1; J gene: TRBJ2-7; clone size: NA; CDR3 protein: CASSQDGQGKYEQYF; CDR3 DNA: TGTGCCAGCAGCCAGGACGGACAGGGGAAATACGAGCAGTACTTC
V gene: TRBV6-5; D gene: TRBD2; J gene: TRBJ2-7; clone size: once; CDR3 protein: CASRGGGAYYEQYF; CDR3 DNA: TGTGCCAGCAGGGGCGGGGGGGCCTACTACGAGCAGTACTTC
V gene: TRBV4-3; D gene: NA; J gene: TRBJ2-3; clone size: once; CDR3 protein: CASSQDGGTTRVTQYF; CDR3 DNA: TGCGCCAGCAGCCAAGATGGGGGGACAACTCGGGTTACGCAGTATTTT
V gene: TRBV19; D gene: NA; J gene: TRBJ1-3; clone size: NA; CDR3 protein: CASSTLRTVSGNTIYF; CDR3 DNA: TGTGCCAGTAGTACTCTTCGGACGGTCTCTGGAAACACCATATATTTT
V gene: TRBV19; D gene: NA; J gene: TRBJ1-1; clone size: NA; CDR3 protein: CASSLRRLSDTEAFF; CDR3 DNA: TGTGCCAGTAGCCTGAGGAGGTTATCTGACACTGAAGCTTTCTTT
V gene: TRBV19; D gene: TRBD2; J gene: TRBJ2-5; clone size: NA; CDR3 protein: CASRLGREPFGTQYF; CDR3 DNA: TGTGCCAGTAGGCTAGGGAGGGAACCCTTCGGGACCCAGTACTTC
V gene: TRBV25-1; D gene: NA; J gene: TRBJ1-1; clone size: NA; CDR3 protein: CASSEYYIGEAFF; CDR3 DNA: TGTGCCAGCAGTGAATATTACATAGGTGAAGCTTTCTTT
V gene: TRBV4-1; D gene: NA; J gene: TRBJ1-2; clone size: NA; CDR3 protein: CASTQEWGGSYGYTF; CDR3 DNA: TGCGCCAGCACCCAGGAATGGGGAGGGTCCTATGGCTACACCTTC